This TCR beta chain emerged from a study of blood T cell repertoires in COVID-19. The repertoire was sequenced with immunoSEQ multiplex PCR; TCRdb's copy has only in-frame clones and lacks some. This sample has about 270,000 clones, with more than 75% found just once. The specimen was PBMCs or T cells enriched from blood (not recorded which). The clonotype originates from a woman aged 55-75 years in a cohort exposed to, infected with or recovered from COVID-19 (not recorded which).

CDR3 in amino acids: CAISESTGRATNNEQFF. The CDR3 region has the DNA TGTGCCATCAGTGAGTCCACCGGGAGGGCAACAAACAATGAGCAGTTCTTC. This rearrangement joins TRBV10-3 to TRBJ2-1, with 8 bases fitting TRBD2. This CDR3 contains 17 residues. Trimming cost V 0 bases and J 5 bases; bases outside gene matches: 9. Germline CDR1 is ENHRY and CDR2 is SYGVKD.